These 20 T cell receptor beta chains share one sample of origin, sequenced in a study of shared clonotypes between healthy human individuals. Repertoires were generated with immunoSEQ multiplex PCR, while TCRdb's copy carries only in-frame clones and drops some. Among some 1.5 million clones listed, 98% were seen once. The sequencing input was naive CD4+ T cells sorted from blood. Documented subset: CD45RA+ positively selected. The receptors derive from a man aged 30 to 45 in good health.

Written as DNA, the CDR3 is TGTGCCAGCAGTAGGAGGCCGGGAGACAATGAGCAGTTCTTC. Translating gives CASSRRPGDNEQFF. The rearrangement uses TRBV11-2 and TRBJ2-1; D is perhaps TRBD2 (6 bases). Trimming removed 6 bases from V and 5 bases from J, with 14 bases in between. Germline V gene lookup returns CDR1 SGHAT and CDR2 FQNNGV. The CDR3 contains 14 residues.

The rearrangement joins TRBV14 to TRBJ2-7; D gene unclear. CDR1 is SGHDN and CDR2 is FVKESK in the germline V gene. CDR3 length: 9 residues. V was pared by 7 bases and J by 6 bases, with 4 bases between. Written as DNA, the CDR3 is TGTGCCAGCATCGGCGAGCAGTACTTC. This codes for CASIGEQYF.

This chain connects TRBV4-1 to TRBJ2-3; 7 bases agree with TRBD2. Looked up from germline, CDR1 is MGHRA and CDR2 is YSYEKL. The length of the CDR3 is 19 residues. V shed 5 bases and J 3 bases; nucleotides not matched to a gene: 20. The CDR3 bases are TGCGCCAGCAGCTCAAGCGGGGACTCCGCGGATCCCCATACAGATACGCAGTATTTT. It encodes CASSSSGDSADPHTDTQYF.

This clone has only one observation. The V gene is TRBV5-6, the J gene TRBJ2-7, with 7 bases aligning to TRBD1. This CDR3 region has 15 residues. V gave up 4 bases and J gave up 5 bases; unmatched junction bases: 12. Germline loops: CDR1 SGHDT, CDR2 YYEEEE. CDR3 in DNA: TGTGCCAGCAGCGTCCCCGGGACAGACAGCCACGAGCAGTACTTC. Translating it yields CASSVPGTDSHEQYF.

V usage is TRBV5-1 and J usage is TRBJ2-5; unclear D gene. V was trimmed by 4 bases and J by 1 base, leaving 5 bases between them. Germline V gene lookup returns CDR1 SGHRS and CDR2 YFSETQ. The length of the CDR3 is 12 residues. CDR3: CASSERQETQYF. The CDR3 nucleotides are TGCGCCAGCAGCGAGCGCCAAGAGACCCAGTACTTC.

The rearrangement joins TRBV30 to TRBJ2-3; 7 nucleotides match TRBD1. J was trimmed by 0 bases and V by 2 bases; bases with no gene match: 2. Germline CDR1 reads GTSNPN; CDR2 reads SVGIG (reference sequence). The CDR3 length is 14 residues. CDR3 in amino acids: CAWSRDRSTDTQYF. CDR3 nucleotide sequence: TGTGCCTGGAGTCGGGACAGAAGCACAGATACGCAGTATTTT.

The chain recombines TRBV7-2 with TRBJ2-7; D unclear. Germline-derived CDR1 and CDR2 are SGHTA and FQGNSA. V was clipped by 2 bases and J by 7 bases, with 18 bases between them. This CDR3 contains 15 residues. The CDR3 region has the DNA TGTGCCAGCAGCTTAAACCGCCCCCTTGATGGTGAGCAGTACTTC. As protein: CASSLNRPLDGEQYF.

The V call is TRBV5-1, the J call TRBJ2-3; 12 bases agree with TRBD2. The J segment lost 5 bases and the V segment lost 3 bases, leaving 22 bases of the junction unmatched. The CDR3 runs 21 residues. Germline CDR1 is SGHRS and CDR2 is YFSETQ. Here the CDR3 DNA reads TGCGCCAGCAGCTGGCCGACGGAACCCGGACTAGCGGGAAGAAGAGAAGATACGCAGTATTTT. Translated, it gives CASSWPTEPGLAGRREDTQYF.

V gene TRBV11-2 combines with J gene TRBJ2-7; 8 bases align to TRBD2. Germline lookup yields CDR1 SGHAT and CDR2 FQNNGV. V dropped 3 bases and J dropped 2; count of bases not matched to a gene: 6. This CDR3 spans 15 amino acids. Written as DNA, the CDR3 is TGTGCCAGCAGCTTGCTACCGGGACTAGCCTACGAGCAGTACTTC. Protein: CASSLLPGLAYEQYF.

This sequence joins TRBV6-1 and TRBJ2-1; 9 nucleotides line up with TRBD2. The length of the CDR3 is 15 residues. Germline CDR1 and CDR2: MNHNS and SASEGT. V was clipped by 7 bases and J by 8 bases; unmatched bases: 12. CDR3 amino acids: CASTKIAGEVYEQFF. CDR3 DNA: TGTGCCAGCACTAAAATAGCGGGAGAGGTCTATGAGCAGTTCTTC.

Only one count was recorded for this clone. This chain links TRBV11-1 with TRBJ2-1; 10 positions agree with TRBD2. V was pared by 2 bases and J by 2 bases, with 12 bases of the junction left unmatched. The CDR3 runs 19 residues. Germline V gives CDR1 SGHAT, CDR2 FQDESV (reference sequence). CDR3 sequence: CASSLRGASGSSTYNEQFF. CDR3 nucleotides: TGTGCCAGCAGCTTAAGGGGCGCTAGCGGGAGTTCTACCTACAATGAGCAGTTCTTC.

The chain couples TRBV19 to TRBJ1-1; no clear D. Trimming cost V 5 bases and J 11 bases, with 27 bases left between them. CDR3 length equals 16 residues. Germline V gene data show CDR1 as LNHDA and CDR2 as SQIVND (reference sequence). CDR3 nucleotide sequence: TGTGCCAGTAGTCTCCCCGGCCCCGCGGCTTACACTGGCGCTTTCTTT. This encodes CASSLPGPAAYTGAFF. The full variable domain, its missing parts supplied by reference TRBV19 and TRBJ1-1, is DGGITQSPKYLFRKEGQNVTLSCEQNLNHDAMYWYRQDPGQGLRLIYYSQIVNDFQKGDIAEGYSVSREKKESFPLTVTSAQKNPTAFYLCASSLPGPAAYTGAFFGQGTRLTVV.

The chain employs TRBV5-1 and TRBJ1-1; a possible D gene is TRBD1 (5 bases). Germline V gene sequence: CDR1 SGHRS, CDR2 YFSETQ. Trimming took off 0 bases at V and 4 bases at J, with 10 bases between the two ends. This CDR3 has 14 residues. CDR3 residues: CASSLVGGFTEAFF. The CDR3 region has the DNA TGCGCCAGCAGCTTGGTCGGGGGTTTCACTGAAGCTTTCTTT.

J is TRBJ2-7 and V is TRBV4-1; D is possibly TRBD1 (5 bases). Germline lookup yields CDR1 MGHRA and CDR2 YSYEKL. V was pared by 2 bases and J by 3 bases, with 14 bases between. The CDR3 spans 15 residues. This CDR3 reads CASSQQAGKIYEQYF. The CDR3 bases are TGCGCCAGCAGCCAACAGGCAGGGAAGATCTACGAGCAGTACTTC.

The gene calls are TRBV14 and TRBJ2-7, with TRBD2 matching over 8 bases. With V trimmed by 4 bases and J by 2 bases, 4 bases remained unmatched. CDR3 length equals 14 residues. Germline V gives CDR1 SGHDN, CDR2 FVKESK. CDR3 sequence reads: CASSLSGSAYEQYF. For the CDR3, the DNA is TGTGCCAGCAGCCTCAGCGGGAGTGCCTACGAGCAGTACTTC.

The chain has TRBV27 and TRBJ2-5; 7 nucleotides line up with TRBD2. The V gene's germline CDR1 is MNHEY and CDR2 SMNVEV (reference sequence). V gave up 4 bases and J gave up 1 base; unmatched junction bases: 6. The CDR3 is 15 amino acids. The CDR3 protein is CASSSSWTSQETQYF. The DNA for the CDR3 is TGTGCCAGCAGTTCCTCGTGGACTAGCCAAGAGACCCAGTACTTC.

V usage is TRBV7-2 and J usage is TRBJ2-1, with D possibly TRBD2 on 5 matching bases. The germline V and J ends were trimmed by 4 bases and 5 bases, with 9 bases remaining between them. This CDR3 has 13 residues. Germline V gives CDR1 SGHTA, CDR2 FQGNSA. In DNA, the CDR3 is TGTGCCAGCAGCTCGGACTCGAACAATGAGCAGTTCTTC. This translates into CASSSDSNNEQFF. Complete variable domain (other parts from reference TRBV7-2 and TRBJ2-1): GAGVSQSPSNKVTEKGKDVELRCDPISGHTALYWYRQSLGQGLEFLIYFQGNSAPDKSGLPSDRFSAERTGGSVSTLTIQRTQQEDSAVYLCASSSDSNNEQFFGPGTRLTVL.

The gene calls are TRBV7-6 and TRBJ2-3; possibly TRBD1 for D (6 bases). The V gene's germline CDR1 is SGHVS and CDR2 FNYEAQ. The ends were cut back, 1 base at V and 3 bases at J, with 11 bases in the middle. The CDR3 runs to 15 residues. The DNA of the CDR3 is TGTGCCAGCAGCTTAGTGAGACAGGCTACAGATACGCAGTATTTT. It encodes CASSLVRQATDTQYF.

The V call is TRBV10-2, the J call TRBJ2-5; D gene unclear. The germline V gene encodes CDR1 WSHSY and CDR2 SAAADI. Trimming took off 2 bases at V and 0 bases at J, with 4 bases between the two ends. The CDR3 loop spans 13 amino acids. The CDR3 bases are TGCGCCAGCAGTGAGACGTACCAAGAGACCCAGTACTTC. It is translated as CASSETYQETQYF.

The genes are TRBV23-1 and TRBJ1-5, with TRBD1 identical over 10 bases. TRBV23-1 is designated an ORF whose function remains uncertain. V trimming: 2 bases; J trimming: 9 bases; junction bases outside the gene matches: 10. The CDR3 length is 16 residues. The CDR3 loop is CASSQPGTGDYPPQHF. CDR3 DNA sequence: TGCGCCAGCAGTCAACCCGGGACAGGGGACTATCCGCCCCAGCATTTT.